Described below is a single TCR beta chain sequence and its context. One entry per CDR3 protein, called by TCRdb with MiXCR from the reads. The top ten clones hold around 7.6% of a sample with nearly 650,000 distinct CDR3 sequences, approximately 24% of them seen once. This record belongs to a study of T cell repertoires in cytomegalovirus infection. The V and J ends lost 0 bases and 4 bases respectively, with 15 bases between them. This CDR3 has 15 amino acids. Germline CDR1 and CDR2: DFQATT and SNEGSKA (reference sequence). The rearrangement joins TRBV20-1 to TRBJ1-2; D is unclear. This receptor was obtained from a human donor in good health (CMV status not recorded). Some clones in this sample may be carry-over from other donors' samples. Sequenced sample: CD8+ T cells from PBMCs. The chain's CDR3 is CSARDQERGAYGYTF. The CDR3 coding sequence is TGCAGTGCTAGAGATCAGGAACGCGGAGCCTATGGCTACACCTTC.